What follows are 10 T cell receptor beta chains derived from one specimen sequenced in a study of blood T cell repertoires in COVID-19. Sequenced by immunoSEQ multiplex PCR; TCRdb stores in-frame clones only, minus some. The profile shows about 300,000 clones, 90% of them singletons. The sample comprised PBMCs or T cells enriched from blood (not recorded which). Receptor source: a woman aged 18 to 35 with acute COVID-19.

CDR3 residues: CASSFNREGVPGELFF. CDR3 DNA sequence: TGTGCCAGCAGTTTCAATCGGGAGGGGGTTCCCGGGGAGCTGTTTTTT. The J gene is TRBJ2-2, the V gene TRBV27, with TRBD2 matching over 8 bases. The CDR3 consists of 16 residues. V was clipped by 3 bases and J by 6 bases; unmatched bases: 9. Germline values: CDR1 MNHEY, CDR2 SMNVEV (reference sequence).

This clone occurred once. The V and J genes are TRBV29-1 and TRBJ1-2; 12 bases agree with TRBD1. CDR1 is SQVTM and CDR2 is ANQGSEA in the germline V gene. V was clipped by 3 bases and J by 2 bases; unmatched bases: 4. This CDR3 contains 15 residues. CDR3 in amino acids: CSVEGGQGANYGYTF. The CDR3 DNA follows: TGCAGCGTTGAGGGGGGACAGGGGGCAAACTATGGCTACACCTTC.

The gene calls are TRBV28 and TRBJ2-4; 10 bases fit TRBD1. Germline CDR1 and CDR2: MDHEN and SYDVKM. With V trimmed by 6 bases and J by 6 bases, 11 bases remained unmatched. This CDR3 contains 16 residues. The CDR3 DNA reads TGTGCCAGCAGCATTCCGGGACAGGGGATCGGAAACATTCAGTACTTC. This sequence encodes CASSIPGQGIGNIQYF.

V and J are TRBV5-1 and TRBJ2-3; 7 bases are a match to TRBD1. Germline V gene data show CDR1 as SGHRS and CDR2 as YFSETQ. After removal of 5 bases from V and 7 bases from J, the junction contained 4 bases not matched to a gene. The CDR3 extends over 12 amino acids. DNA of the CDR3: TGCGCCAGCAGTCCGGACAGGCATACGCAGTATTTT. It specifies CASSPDRHTQYF.

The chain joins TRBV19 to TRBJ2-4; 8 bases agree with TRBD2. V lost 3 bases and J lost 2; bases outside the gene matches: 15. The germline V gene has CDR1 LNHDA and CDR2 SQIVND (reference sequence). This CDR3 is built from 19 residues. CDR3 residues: CASSIGRLSGGTPKNIQYF. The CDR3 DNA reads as TGTGCCAGTAGTATTGGGCGGTTGTCGGGGGGGACACCCAAAAACATTCAGTACTTC.

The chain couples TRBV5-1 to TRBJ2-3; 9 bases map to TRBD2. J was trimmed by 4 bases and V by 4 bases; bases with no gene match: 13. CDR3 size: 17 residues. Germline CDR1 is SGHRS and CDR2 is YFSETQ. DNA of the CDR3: TGCGCCAGCAGCCCGAGTTTAGCGGGAGCGGGGGCAGATACGCAGTATTTT. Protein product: CASSPSLAGAGADTQYF.

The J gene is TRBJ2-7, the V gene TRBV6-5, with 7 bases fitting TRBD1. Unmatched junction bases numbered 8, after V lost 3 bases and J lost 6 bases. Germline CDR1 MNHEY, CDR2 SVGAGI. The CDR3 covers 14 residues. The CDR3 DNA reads TGTGCCAGCAGTTATAGACAGGGCGGCAGCGAGCAGTACTTC. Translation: CASSYRQGGSEQYF.

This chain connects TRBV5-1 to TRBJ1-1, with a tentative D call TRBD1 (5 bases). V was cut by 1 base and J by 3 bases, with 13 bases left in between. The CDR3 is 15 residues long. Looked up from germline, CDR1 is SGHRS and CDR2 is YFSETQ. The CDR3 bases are TGCGCCAGCAGCTTGAGGGGAGGGTTGGACACTGAAGCTTTCTTT. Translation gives CASSLRGGLDTEAFF.

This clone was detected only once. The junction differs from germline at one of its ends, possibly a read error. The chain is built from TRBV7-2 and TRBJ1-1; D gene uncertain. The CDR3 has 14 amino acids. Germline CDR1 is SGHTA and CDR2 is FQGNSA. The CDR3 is CASSLVAENTEAFF. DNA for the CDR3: TGTGCCAGCAGTTTAGTTGCGGAGAACACTGAAGCTTTCTTT.

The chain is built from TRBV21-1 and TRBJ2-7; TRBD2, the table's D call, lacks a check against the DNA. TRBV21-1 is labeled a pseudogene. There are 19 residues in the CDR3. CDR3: CASSKTSLKWELEIHEQYF. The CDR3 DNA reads TGTGCCAGCAGCAAAACCAGCCTAAAATGGGAGCTGGAGATCCACGAGCAGTACTTC.